A selection of T cell receptor beta chains follows, all from one sample in a study of identical twins. TCRdb re-called the 5' RACE reads through MiXCR, storing one row per CDR3 protein. In the table there are hundreds of thousands of distinct CDR3 sequences, 20% to 25% of which are singletons. These data were also filed under a second study, of T cells expressing NK-cell markers.

The sample comprised PBMCs. Every receptor here comes from a woman aged 18-29 years in good health. CDR3s include the opening cysteine and the closing phenylalanine or tryptophan. D genes are given only for firm matches. Clone size is not always given. Where it is, it says once, few, many or a class for expanded clones.

v_gene	abundance	j_gene	d_gene	CDR3aa	CDR3nt
TRBV7-6	-	TRBJ2-1	TRBD2	CASSDTSGRHNEQFF	TGTGCCAGCAGCGATACTAGCGGGAGGCACAATGAGCAGTTCTTC
TRBV7-2	-	TRBJ2-5	-	CASSSGAGRETQYF	TGTGCCAGCAGCTCCGGGGCGGGGCGCGAGACCCAGTACTTC
TRBV11-2	few	TRBJ2-7	TRBD2	CASSPAGVDYEQYF	TGTGCCAGCAGCCCAGCGGGAGTCGACTACGAGCAGTACTTC
TRBV11-2	-	TRBJ2-7	TRBD2	CASSTGTGRGINSYEQYF	TGTGCCAGCAGCACCGGGACCGGGCGGGGGATTAACTCCTACGAGCAGTACTTC
TRBV20-1	-	TRBJ1-1	-	CSAVPGIGAEAFF	TGCAGTGCCGTGCCGGGTATAGGGGCTGAAGCTTTCTTT
TRBV4-1	few	TRBJ2-1	-	CASSQDRIRHEQFF	TGCGCCAGCAGCCAAGATAGGATCCGGCATGAGCAGTTCTTC
TRBV12-3/TRBV12-4	few	TRBJ2-7	TRBD1	CASSLRTGQYEQYF	TGTGCCAGCAGTTTACGGACAGGACAATACGAGCAGTACTTC
TRBV18	few	TRBJ2-3	-	CASSPGTDTTQYF	TGTGCCAGCTCACCCGGGACCGACACTACGCAGTATTTT
TRBV9	few	TRBJ2-1	-	CASSVLYNEQFF	TGTGCCAGCAGCGTACTGTACAATGAGCAGTTCTTC
TRBV20-1	-	TRBJ2-7	TRBD2	CSAREASGLAGHEQYF	TGCAGTGCTAGAGAAGCCTCGGGACTAGCGGGTCACGAGCAGTACTTC
TRBV12-3/TRBV12-4	few	TRBJ2-1	TRBD2	CASSSTSGGWYNEQFF	TGTGCCAGCAGTTCGACTAGCGGGGGATGGTACAATGAGCAGTTCTTC